This T cell receptor (beta chain) stems from a study of T cell clonotyping in hematopoietic cell transplantation. Profiling relied on immunoSEQ multiplex PCR, and the TCRdb table lists in-frame clones only, not all of them. The table lists several thousand clones, 60% to 80% of them singletons. Remarks on this clone: Its target is unknown.

Study-wide results and caveats: At the given depth, recipient repertoires were over 95% de novo clonotypes. After transplant, recipient diversity fell while pathologically expanded clonotypes grew through day 180.

The sequencing here drew on peripheral blood mononuclear cells, taken 100 days after allogeneic stem cell transplant. This clonotype originated in a female patient aged 50 to 60 who had an allogeneic stem cell transplant from an unrelated donor, so the T cells may come from the graft donor. Some clones in this sample may be carry-over from other donors' samples.

In DNA form, the CDR3 reads TGCGCCAGCAGCCCTCGCCCCGGCGGCTATGGCTACACCTTC. Protein: CASSPRPGGYGYTF. The rearrangement links TRBV5-1 to TRBJ1-2; no firm D call. The CDR3 has 14 residues. The V and J ends lost 4 bases and 4 bases respectively, with 14 bases between them. The germline V gene encodes CDR1 SGHRS and CDR2 YFSETQ.